This is a list of T cell receptor beta chains from one sample in a study of blood T cell repertoires in COVID-19. Libraries were prepared by immunoSEQ multiplex PCR; TCRdb keeps only in-frame clonotypes and omits some of them. The data hold about 240,000 clones, with around 90% observed a single time. Specimen: peripheral blood. The origin of the receptors is a man aged 55-75 years who had recovered from COVID-19. Both conserved end residues are part of each CDR3. The D gene is left open where the match is weak. The size of a clone is reported for some rows only, either as once, few or many, or as a class for expanded clones.

>TRBJ2-7|NA|TRBV4-1|NA
CASSQDGAGAYEQYF
TGCGCCAGCAGCCAAGACGGGGCAGGGGCCTACGAGCAGTACTTC
>TRBJ1-6|NA|TRBV9|NA
CASGGGRDYSPLHF
TGTGCCAGCGGGGGGGGCAGGGACTACTCACCCCTCCACTTT
>TRBJ2-1|TRBD1|TRBV3-1/TRBV3-2|NA
CASSLRTGGEQFF
TGTGCCAGCAGCCTCCGGACAGGGGGTGAGCAGTTCTTC
>TRBJ1-2|NA|TRBV7-2|NA
CASSLAPGEGEVCYTF
TGTGCCAGCAGCTTAGCCCCGGGGGAGGGCGAGGTCTGCTACACCTTC
>TRBJ1-1|TRBD1|TRBV12-3/TRBV12-4|NA
CASSLGTGEAFF
TGTGCCAGCAGTTTGGGGACAGGTGAAGCTTTCTTT
>TRBJ2-1|NA|TRBV7-9|once
CASSLSVPGDEQFF
TGTGCCAGCAGCTTATCCGTGCCCGGAGATGAGCAGTTCTTC
>TRBJ2-4|NA|TRBV28|NA
CASNPPGSVTKNIQYF
TGTGCCAGCAACCCCCCGGGATCTGTAACCAAAAACATTCAGTACTTC
>TRBJ2-2|NA|TRBV15|few
CATSRDRGSGELFF
TGTGCCACCAGCAGAGACAGGGGTAGCGGGGAGCTGTTTTTT
>TRBJ2-1|TRBD2|TRBV7-9|NA
CASSPGLERFF
TGTGCCAGCAGTCCCGGACTAGAGAGGTTCTTC
>TRBJ2-1|TRBD2|TRBV7-2|NA
CASSSTGLAIRQFF
TGTGCCAGCAGCTCGACGGGACTAGCGATTCGGCAGTTCTTC
>TRBJ2-7|TRBD1|TRBV9|NA
CASSVRPGQGYEQYF
TGTGCCAGCAGCGTCCGTCCGGGACAGGGGTACGAGCAGTACTTC
>TRBJ1-2|NA|TRBV30|NA
CAWSGITGTPGPYGYTF
TGTGCCTGGAGTGGGATAACCGGGACTCCCGGACCCTATGGCTACACCTTC
>TRBJ1-3|TRBD1|TRBV5-4|NA
CASSSTQGASNTIYF
TGTGCCAGCAGCTCGACCCAGGGGGCCAGTAACACCATATATTTT
>TRBJ1-6|NA|TRBV6-5|NA
CASSLDRLNSPLHF
TGTGCCAGCAGCCTGGACAGACTGAATTCACCCCTCCACTTT
>TRBJ2-3|TRBD1|TRBV4-1|NA
CASSPRGGQGGTDTQYF
TGCGCCAGCAGCCCGCGAGGGGGACAGGGAGGCACAGATACGCAGTATTTT
>TRBJ2-1|TRBD2|TRBV3-1/TRBV3-2|NA
CASSRTRDEQFF
TGTGCCAGCAGTCGGACTAGAGACGAGCAGTTCTTC
>TRBJ1-1|TRBD1|TRBV10-3|NA
CAIRTLTGEANTEAFF
TGTGCCATCAGAACGTTGACAGGGGAAGCGAACACTGAAGCTTTCTTT
>TRBJ2-2|NA|TRBV3-1/TRBV3-2|NA
CASSPLTDTGELFF
TGTGCCAGCAGCCCCTTGACTGATACCGGGGAGCTGTTTTTT
>TRBJ2-1|TRBD2|TRBV24-1|NA
CATSDPPGAGGPIEQFF
TGTGCCACCAGTGATCCCCCAGGAGCGGGGGGGCCCATTGAGCAGTTCTTC
>TRBJ2-2|TRBD2|TRBV4-2|NA
CASSQDLGLAGQKLNTGELFF
TGTGCCAGCAGCCAAGATTTGGGACTAGCGGGGCAAAAACTCAACACCGGGGAGCTGTTTTTT
>TRBJ2-3|TRBD2|TRBV6-2/TRBV6-3|few
CASSYQLGGGTTDTQYF
TGTGCCAGCAGTTACCAGCTCGGCGGGGGGACCACAGATACGCAGTATTTT
>TRBJ1-4|NA|TRBV15|NA
CATSRRQLNEKLFF
TGTGCCACCAGCAGACGACAGCTCAATGAAAAACTGTTTTTT
>TRBJ1-2|NA|TRBV6-5|NA
CASSPSGGSAGYTF
TGTGCCAGCAGCCCCTCCGGCGGTTCCGCTGGCTACACCTTC
>TRBJ1-1|TRBD1|TRBV27|NA
CASSPRQGRESAFF
TGTGCCAGCTCACCCAGACAGGGACGAGAATCGGCTTTCTTT
>TRBJ2-3|TRBD2|TRBV5-5|NA
CASSLRGLGLAGGPQDTQYF
TGTGCCAGCAGCCTCAGGGGATTGGGACTAGCGGGGGGGCCCCAAGATACGCAGTATTTT
>TRBJ2-1|TRBD1|TRBV7-2|NA
CASSLQGATHNEQFF
TGTGCCAGCAGCCTACAGGGGGCGACACACAATGAGCAGTTCTTC
>TRBJ2-3|NA|TRBV5-4|NA
CASSFTSSDTQYF
TGTGCCAGCAGCTTTACTAGTTCAGATACGCAGTATTTT
>TRBJ1-2|TRBD1|TRBV6-5|once
CASSLQGTYGYTF
TGTGCCAGCAGCTTACAGGGGACCTATGGCTACACCTTC
>TRBJ2-2|NA|TRBV19|NA
CASSIRRGRAGTGELFF
TGTGCCAGTAGTATCCGCAGGGGCCGCGCGGGCACCGGGGAGCTGTTTTTT
>TRBJ1-2|NA|TRBV6-5|NA
CASSPGRLGKGYTF
TGTGCCAGCAGCCCCGGACGTCTCGGGAAGGGCTACACCTTC
>TRBJ2-3|NA|TRBV9|NA
CASSGGTSDTQYF
TGTGCCAGCAGCGGCGGGACTTCGGATACGCAGTATTTT
>TRBJ2-2|TRBD1|TRBV7-9|NA
CASSLRGGGGELFF
TGTGCCAGCAGCTTAAGAGGGGGCGGCGGGGAGCTGTTTTTT
>TRBJ2-1|NA|TRBV5-1|NA
CASSLQGNEQFF
TGCGCCAGCAGCTTGCAGGGGAATGAGCAGTTCTTC
>TRBJ2-5|NA|TRBV5-1|NA
CATRISTGQETQYF
TGCGCCACCCGAATTTCAACAGGCCAAGAGACCCAGTACTTC
>TRBJ2-5|TRBD2|TRBV2|NA
CASSDWWNIAGEQETQYF
TGTGCCAGCAGTGACTGGTGGAATATAGCGGGGGAACAAGAGACCCAGTACTTC
>TRBJ1-4|TRBD1|TRBV5-1|NA
CASSRGTGNEKLFF
TGCGCCAGCAGTCGAGGGACAGGCAACGAAAAACTGTTTTTT
>TRBJ2-1|NA|TRBV24-1|few
CATSHVKPGTTYNEQFF
TGTGCCACCTCCCACGTTAAACCAGGCACAACCTACAATGAGCAGTTCTTC
>TRBJ2-4|NA|TRBV6-5|NA
CASRPTTRGKNIQYF
TGTGCCAGCAGACCCACTACTCGGGGCAAAAACATTCAGTACTTC
>TRBJ2-3|NA|TRBV2|NA
CASSDSTASTDTQYF
TGTGCCAGCAGTGACTCCACAGCTAGCACAGATACGCAGTATTTT
>TRBJ2-3|TRBD1|TRBV5-5|NA
CASSSDRVRADTQYF
TGTGCCAGCAGCTCGGACAGGGTTCGTGCAGATACGCAGTATTTT
>TRBJ2-1|TRBD2|TRBV5-1|NA
CASSSGLVSSEQFF
TGCGCCAGCAGCTCGGGACTAGTTTCGTCCGAGCAGTTCTTC
>TRBJ2-1|NA|TRBV10-3|NA
CAISSRGDYNEQFF
TGTGCCATCAGTTCGCGGGGAGACTACAATGAGCAGTTCTTC
>TRBJ2-2|NA|TRBV5-1|NA
CASSLSAGTNTGELFF
TGCGCCAGCAGCTTGAGTGCGGGGACGAACACCGGGGAGCTGTTTTTT
>TRBJ2-3|TRBD2|TRBV4-2|NA
CASSQEAGGGTDTQYF
TGTGCCAGCAGCCAAGAAGCGGGGGGGGGTACAGATACGCAGTATTTT
>TRBJ1-6|NA|TRBV3-1/TRBV3-2|NA
CASSQDDRRNSPLHF
TGTGCCAGCAGCCAAGACGACAGAAGGAATTCACCCCTCCACTTT
>TRBJ1-6|NA|TRBV9|NA
CASSVGGSYNSPLHF
TGTGCCAGCAGCGTAGGAGGCTCCTATAATTCACCCCTCCACTTT
>TRBJ1-2|NA|TRBV10-3|NA
CAISESGVGPGGYTF
TGTGCCATCAGTGAGTCGGGCGTCGGCCCGGGGGGCTACACCTTC
>TRBJ1-3|NA|TRBV30|NA
CAWSAGISGNTIYF
TGTGCCTGGAGTGCAGGGATCTCTGGAAACACCATATATTTT
>TRBJ2-3|NA|TRBV11-1|NA
CASSSPKRVNTDTQYF
TGTGCCAGCAGCTCCCCGAAACGGGTGAACACAGATACGCAGTATTTT
>TRBJ1-2|NA|TRBV5-1|NA
CASSQGYYGYTF
TGCGCCAGCAGCCAGGGGTACTATGGCTACACCTTC
>TRBJ1-1|TRBD1|TRBV5-6|NA
CASSWGTGGRVPEAFF
TGTGCCAGCAGCTGGGGGACAGGGGGCCGTGTGCCTGAAGCTTTCTTT
>TRBJ2-3|TRBD1|TRBV11-2|NA
CASSLEGTGGDTQYF
TGTGCCAGCAGCTTAGAAGGGACAGGAGGGGATACGCAGTATTTT
>TRBJ2-1|NA|TRBV9|NA
CASSVAGGSSYNEQFF
TGTGCCAGCAGCGTAGCTGGTGGCAGTTCCTACAATGAGCAGTTCTTC
>TRBJ2-5|TRBD2|TRBV19|NA
CASSFIGTSLVQTQYF
TGTGCCAGTAGTTTTATCGGGACTAGCCTAGTGCAGACCCAGTACTTC
>TRBJ2-1|NA|TRBV9|few
CASSSQQGRIYNEQFF
TGTGCCAGCAGCTCCCAACAGGGGAGGATCTACAATGAGCAGTTCTTC
>TRBJ1-6|NA|TRBV27|few
CASRNSGGRGASPLHF
TGTGCCAGCAGAAACTCGGGGGGGCGAGGAGCCTCACCCCTCCACTTT
>TRBJ2-3|NA|TRBV5-1|NA
CASSLDYSGTDTQYF
TGCGCCAGCAGCTTGGACTATTCGGGCACAGATACGCAGTATTTT
>TRBJ1-1|TRBD1|TRBV2|NA
CASSATGGRTEAFF
TGTGCCAGCAGCGCGACAGGGGGCCGGACTGAAGCTTTCTTT
>TRBJ2-5|NA|TRBV5-1|NA
CASGIRVQETQYF
TGCGCCAGCGGTATCCGGGTCCAGGAGACCCAGTACTTC
>TRBJ1-5|TRBD1|TRBV27|few
CASSLGQTNQPQHF
TGTGCCAGCAGTTTGGGACAGACCAATCAGCCCCAGCATTTT